One and the same sample provided the 23 T cell receptor beta chains below, sequenced in a study of Graves' ophthalmopathy and Graves' hyperthyroidism. Amplification of TCR beta CDR3 regions used RNA transcripts. An opening RT-PCR round employed HTBI primers and preceded a second-round multiplex PCR. TCRdb re-analysed the multiplex PCR reads in MiXCR, keeping a single row per CDR3 protein. The table shows 400,000 or so distinct CDR3 sequences, with approximately 18% occurring only once. Specimen: peripheral blood. The receptors come from an adult woman with stable Graves' hyperthyroidism.

This clonotype was observed at least ten times. This chain connects TRBV29-1 to TRBJ2-5, with D possibly being TRBD2 (5 bases). Between the trimmed V and J ends, which lost 5 bases and 7 bases, there was a span of 23 bases. This CDR3 is 15 amino acids long. Germline loops: CDR1 SQVTM, CDR2 ANQGSEA. In DNA form, the CDR3 reads TGCAGCGTTTCATCCCGGCTAGCCGATCCAGGGACCCAGTACTTC. This codes for CSVSSRLADPGTQYF.

This clonotype was detected a few times. The V and J genes are TRBV7-1 and TRBJ2-7, with 13 bases that match TRBD2. TRBV7-1 is designated an ORF whose function remains uncertain. The CDR3 consists of 20 residues. Trimming cost V 3 bases and J 1 base; bases outside gene matches: 15. CDR3 region: CASSSLKTSGRSVGSYEQYF. The CDR3 nucleotides read TGTGCCAGCAGCTCGCTCAAGACTAGCGGGAGGTCCGTCGGGTCCTACGAGCAGTACTTC.

The V gene is TRBV6-2 or TRBV6-3, the J gene TRBJ2-2, with 8 bases fitting TRBD1. This CDR3 contains 13 residues. The germline gives CDR1 MNHEY, CDR2 SVGEGT. The V segment lost 2 bases and the J segment 9 bases; nucleotides outside the gene matches: 2. The CDR3 bases are TGTGCCAGCAGTTACGGACAGGGCCGGGAGCTGTTTTTT. Translation gives CASSYGQGRELFF.

The chain combines TRBV11-1 with TRBJ2-7; 7 bases align to TRBD2. Looked up from germline, CDR1 is SGHAT and CDR2 is FQDESV (reference sequence). This CDR3 is built from 16 residues. With 1 base clipped from V and 6 bases from J, the junction kept 12 bases outside the gene matches. The DNA of the CDR3 is TGTGCCAGCAGCTTAGTGGGTGCGGCGGGAGTAGGCGAGCAGTACTTC. Its protein is CASSLVGAAGVGEQYF.

This clonotype was seen many times. V gene TRBV5-6 combines with J gene TRBJ2-7, with unresolved D. This CDR3 is built from 15 residues. Trimming removed 1 base from V and 6 bases from J, with 17 bases in between. Germline assignment: CDR1 SGHDT and CDR2 YYEEEE. CDR3 residues: CASSLRRLVSAEQYF. CDR3 nucleotide sequence: TGTGCCAGCAGCTTGAGGCGGTTGGTTTCGGCCGAGCAGTACTTC.

This clonotype has a count of ten or more. V gene TRBV29-1 combines with J gene TRBJ2-7, with TRBD2 as a possible D gene (7 bases). Trimming removed 7 bases at V and 6 bases at J, with 13 bases between. Germline CDR1 reads SQVTM; CDR2 reads ANQGSEA. The CDR3 length is 11 residues. CDR3 in amino acids: CSGARGGEQYF. CDR3 nucleotide sequence: TGCAGCGGAGCAAGGGGGGGCGAGCAGTACTTC.

The J gene is TRBJ1-2, the V gene TRBV6-1; the D is unclear. Germline assignment: CDR1 MNHNS and CDR2 SASEGT. The CDR3 covers 13 residues. Trimming took off 2 bases at V and 8 bases at J, with 12 bases between the two ends. The CDR3 DNA follows: TGTGCCAGCAGTGAAACTGAAGGGCGCGGCTACACCTTC. This codes for CASSETEGRGYTF.

In this sample, this clonotype turned up many times. The V and J genes are TRBV28 and TRBJ1-2, with D tentatively TRBD1 (6 bases). With 7 bases removed from V and 0 bases from J, the gap between germline ends came to 15 bases. The germline CDR1 and CDR2 sequences are MDHEN and SYDVKM. The CDR3 runs to 15 residues. The CDR3 reads CASMSPGDTNYGYTF. DNA of the CDR3: TGTGCCAGCATGTCCCCAGGGGATACTAACTATGGCTACACCTTC.

This clonotype has a single count. One end of the junction fails to match germline, which may point to a read error. The V gene is TRBV6-2 or TRBV6-3, the J gene TRBJ2-2; weak D call: TRBD2 (5 bases). Germline V gene sequence: CDR1 MNHEY, CDR2 SVGEGT. The CDR3 loop spans 16 amino acids. CDR3 nucleotide sequence: TGTGCCAGCAGTCACTCCCGGGTCCTCTCCACCGGGGATCTGTTTTTT. It yields the protein CASSHSRVLSTGDLFF.

V gene TRBV2 combines with J gene TRBJ1-3; no clear D gene. CDR1 is SNHLY, CDR2 FYNNEI, per germline. V lost 4 bases, J lost 2 bases, and 12 bases lay in between. The CDR3 has 15 amino acids. The CDR3 DNA reads TGTGCCAGCAGTGCGACATCCTTTACTGGAAACACCATATATTTT. Encoded protein: CASSATSFTGNTIYF. The full variable domain, with the rest looked up from reference TRBV2 and TRBJ1-3, is EPEVTQTPSHQVTQMGQEVILRCVPISNHLYFYWYRQILGQKVEFLVSFYNNEISEKSEIFDDQFSVERPDGSNFTLKIRSTKLEDSAMYFCASSATSFTGNTIYFGEGSWLTVV.

The chain has TRBV6-1 and TRBJ1-6; D is uncertain. Germline V gene sequence: CDR1 MNHNS, CDR2 SASEGT. The CDR3 is made up of 12 amino acids. V was clipped by 4 bases and J by 6 bases, with 4 bases between them. The CDR3 DNA sequence: TGTGCCAGCAGTGCCCTTAATTCACCCCTCCACTTT. This translates into CASSALNSPLHF.

This clonotype came up many times. The CDR3 DNA reads TGTGCCAGCAGACTGGGACAGAACACTGAAGCTTTCTTT. It is translated as CASRLGQNTEAFF. This sequence joins TRBV27 and TRBJ1-1; D perhaps matches TRBD1 (6 bases). V was clipped by 6 bases and J by 1 base, with 9 bases between them. CDR3 length: 13 residues. Germline V gene lookup returns CDR1 MNHEY and CDR2 SMNVEV (reference sequence).

This clonotype showed up many times. J is TRBJ1-2 and V is TRBV28; TRBD1 agrees at 7 bases. V lost 3 bases, J lost 6 bases, and 19 bases stayed unmatched. The germline V gene has CDR1 MDHEN and CDR2 SYDVKM. This CDR3 has 18 amino acids. The CDR3 coding sequence is TGTGCCAGCAGTTTCATCCGCACCTGGGACAGCAGGAGGAATGGCTACACCTTC. It codes for CASSFIRTWDSRRNGYTF.

In this sample, this clonotype turned up a few times. The chain is built from TRBV9 and TRBJ1-1; D is unclear. The CDR3 has 13 residues. The ends were cut back, 0 bases at V and 1 base at J, with 4 bases in the middle. Germline values: CDR1 SGDLS, CDR2 YYNGEE. The CDR3 is CASSVEQNTEAFF. The CDR3 coding sequence is TGTGCCAGCAGCGTAGAACAGAACACTGAAGCTTTCTTT.

This clonotype was counted many times. The chain carries TRBV5-1 and TRBJ1-1, with D tentatively TRBD1 (5 bases). From germline, CDR1 is SGHRS and CDR2 YFSETQ. This CDR3 has 13 residues. Trimming took off 10 bases at V and 5 bases at J, with 18 bases between the two ends. The CDR3 is CAAWDSERTEAFF. The CDR3 coding sequence is TGCGCCGCTTGGGACTCAGAGCGTACTGAAGCTTTCTTT.

This clonotype appeared many times. The chain carries TRBV6-4 and TRBJ2-2, with D perhaps matching TRBD2 (6 bases). V lost 7 bases, J lost 5 bases, and 26 bases lay in between. CDR1 and CDR2 (germline): MRHNA, SNTAGT. The CDR3 has 18 residues. The CDR3: CASTHPNGRPRGTGELFF. As DNA, the CDR3 is TGTGCCAGCACCCACCCGAACGGGAGACCACGAGGGACCGGGGAGCTGTTTTTT.

This clonotype was observed at least ten times. A clone one base away is much larger, so this may be a read error. The rearrangement uses TRBV6-1 and TRBJ1-1, with D perhaps matching TRBD1 (5 bases). Germline CDR1 is MNHNS and CDR2 is SASEGT. This CDR3 has 12 residues. This CDR3 reads CASSAADTEALF. Here the CDR3 DNA reads TGTGCCAGCAGTGCCGCGGACACTGAAGCTCTCTTT.

This clonotype has ten or more counts. The chain carries TRBV2 and TRBJ1-1, with D hard to call. The germline gives CDR1 SNHLY, CDR2 FYNNEI. The V and J ends lost 1 base and 6 bases respectively, with 3 bases between them. This CDR3 has 11 amino acids. CDR3 residues: CASSEVAEAFF. Here the CDR3 DNA reads TGTGCCAGCAGTGAAGTAGCTGAAGCTTTCTTT. Complete variable domain (other parts from reference TRBV2 and TRBJ1-1): EPEVTQTPSHQVTQMGQEVILRCVPISNHLYFYWYRQILGQKVEFLVSFYNNEISEKSEIFDDQFSVERPDGSNFTLKIRSTKLEDSAMYFCASSEVAEAFFGQGTRLTVV.

Ten or more counts support this clonotype. J is TRBJ1-5 and V is TRBV20-1; D might be TRBD1 (6 bases). The CDR3 extends over 15 amino acids. Germline V gives CDR1 DFQATT, CDR2 SNEGSKA (reference sequence). V dropped 0 bases and J dropped 3 bases, with 12 bases sitting between them. CDR3 nucleotides: TGCAGTGCTAGAGATCACGGACAGTTCAATCAGCCCCAGCATTTT. As protein: CSARDHGQFNQPQHF.

The chain has TRBV6-5 and TRBJ2-5; 7 positions agree with TRBD1. The CDR3 runs to 15 residues. The V gene end was trimmed by 4 bases and the J gene end by 3 bases; junction bases not matched to a gene: 8. Germline CDR1 reads MNHEY; CDR2 reads SVGAGI. CDR3 sequence reads: CASSSPGTAKETQYF. As DNA, the CDR3 is TGTGCCAGCAGTTCCCCTGGGACAGCCAAAGAGACCCAGTACTTC.

This clonotype was observed at least ten times. The J gene is TRBJ2-4, the V gene TRBV12-3 or TRBV12-4; 7 nucleotides align to TRBD2. CDR3 size: 15 residues. The trim removed 5 bases at V and 8 bases at J, leaving 12 bases unmatched. The CDR3 DNA reads TGTGCCAGCAGTCGGAGCGGGGCCGGGGAGGACATTCAGTACTTC. Its protein is CASSRSGAGEDIQYF.

This clonotype was found many times. The chain has TRBV6-1 and TRBJ1-2; D is ambiguous. Trimming cost V 8 bases and J 4 bases, with 17 bases left between them. The CDR3 length is 14 residues. CDR1 MNHNS and CDR2 SASEGT come from the germline V gene. The CDR3 spells CASSPSLPLYGYTF. As DNA, the CDR3 is TGTGCCAGCTCTCCCAGCCTCCCACTCTATGGCTACACCTTC.

The rearrangement joins TRBV5-1 to TRBJ2-7; TRBD1 or TRBD2 may be the D gene (7 bases each). Germline lookup yields CDR1 SGHRS and CDR2 YFSETQ. V was shortened by 4 bases and J by 0 bases, with 20 bases between the two germline ends. There are 17 residues in the CDR3. The CDR3 here is CASSIGVGGGSSYEQYF. CDR3 DNA: TGCGCCAGCAGCATCGGGGTAGGGGGCGGGAGCTCCTACGAGCAGTACTTC.